These 28 T cell receptor beta chains were all obtained from the same sample, sequenced in a study of blood T cell repertoires in COVID-19. Using immunoSEQ multiplex PCR, the repertoire was profiled, and TCRdb retains in-frame clones only, with some absent. The repertoire has around 68,000 clones, 80% to 90% of them found once; the top ten carry around 8.7%. The sample comprised peripheral blood. All receptors derive from a man over 45 with active COVID-19.

The chain uses TRBV5-5 and TRBJ2-1, with D tentatively TRBD1 (6 bases). The germline V gene has CDR1 SGHKS and CDR2 YYEKEE (reference sequence). The CDR3 consists of 12 residues. V was trimmed by 4 bases and J by 10 bases, leaving 12 bases between them. The CDR3 nucleotides are TGTGCCAGCAGCAAGGACAGCCAAGAGCAGTTCTTC. It yields the protein CASSKDSQEQFF.

This clone was detected a few times. This chain links TRBV6-5 with TRBJ2-1; TRBD2 aligns across 10 bases. J gave up 2 bases and V 6 bases, and 4 bases lay outside the gene matches. CDR1 MNHEY and CDR2 SVGAGI come from the germline V gene. CDR3 length equals 15 residues. CDR3 bases: TGTGCCAGCAGGGCCGGGACTAGCGCCTACAATGAGCAGTTCTTC. Protein: CASRAGTSAYNEQFF.

The chain uses TRBV6-2 or TRBV6-3 and TRBJ1-2; 7 bases match TRBD1. CDR1 is MNHEY and CDR2 is SVGEGT in the germline V gene. V dropped 4 bases and J dropped 4; count of bases not matched to a gene: 9. The CDR3 extends over 15 amino acids. CDR3: CASSFLPRDSYGYTF. The CDR3 region has the DNA TGTGCCAGCAGTTTCCTACCCCGGGACAGCTATGGCTACACCTTC.

V is TRBV5-4 and J is TRBJ2-5; D gene unclear. The CDR3 extends over 15 amino acids. CDR1 and CDR2 from the germline V gene are SGHNT and YYREEE (reference sequence). Trimming stripped 4 bases from V and 2 bases from J, with 15 bases between. Written as DNA, the CDR3 is TGTGCCAGCAGCCCCCCTGGTTTGCGACAAGAGACCCAGTACTTC. Residues: CASSPPGLRQETQYF. The full variable domain, with the rest looked up from reference TRBV5-4 and TRBJ2-5, is ETGVTQSPTHLIKTRGQQVTLRCSSQSGHNTVSWYQQALGQGPQFIFQYYREEENGRGNFPPRFSGLQFPNYSSELNVNALELDDSALYLCASSPPGLRQETQYFGPGTRLLVL.

This chain links TRBV5-8 with TRBJ2-1; tentative D call: TRBD1 (6 bases). Germline values: CDR1 SGHTS, CDR2 YDEGEE. Trimming removed 4 bases from V and 9 bases from J, with 17 bases in between. This CDR3 region has 14 residues. The CDR3 nucleotides are TGTGCCAGCAGCCTCGGACAGATCTTAGGTGAGCAGTTCTTC. Translated, it gives CASSLGQILGEQFF.

V is TRBV5-1 and J is TRBJ2-5; 14 positions match TRBD2. Trimming at V came to 4 bases and at J to 5 bases, leaving 7 bases not matched to a gene. CDR3 size: 16 residues. Germline lookup yields CDR1 SGHRS and CDR2 YFSETQ. The CDR3 region is CASSPTSGGARETQYF. The CDR3 coding sequence is TGCGCCAGCAGCCCGACTAGCGGGGGGGCTCGGGAGACCCAGTACTTC.

The gene calls are TRBV13 and TRBJ2-5; 12 bases match TRBD2. The V gene end was trimmed by 4 bases and the J gene end by 6 bases; junction bases not matched to a gene: 6. CDR1 and CDR2 from the germline V gene are PRHDT and FYEKMQ (reference sequence). The CDR3 has 15 amino acids. CDR3 in DNA: TGTGCCAGCAGCTCTCTAGCGGGGGGGCCCCAGACCCAGTACTTC. Translated: CASSSLAGGPQTQYF.

V is TRBV5-6 and J is TRBJ1-6; D may be TRBD1 (6 bases). The CDR3 is made up of 13 amino acids. Trimming shortened V by 4 bases and J by 14 bases, and 16 bases separated the two germline ends. CDR1 and CDR2 (germline): SGHDT, YYEEEE. This CDR3 reads CASSVLQGRALHF. In DNA, the CDR3 is TGTGCCAGCAGCGTCCTGCAGGGGAGGGCCCTCCACTTT.

The chain uses TRBV14 and TRBJ2-2; 13 bases agree with TRBD2. V lost 0 bases to trimming and J lost 1 base; unmatched junction nucleotides: 8. This CDR3 has 20 residues. CDR1 is SGHDN and CDR2 is FVKESK in the germline V gene. CDR3 DNA sequence: TGTGCCAGCAGCCAAGATCGTAGACTAGCGGGGGGACGGAACACCGGGGAGCTGTTTTTT. Protein: CASSQDRRLAGGRNTGELFF.

The V gene is TRBV3-1 (or the pseudogene TRBV3-2), the J gene TRBJ2-7, with 8 nucleotides matching TRBD1. The germline CDR1 and CDR2 sequences are LGHDT and YNNKEL (reference sequence). This CDR3 contains 15 residues. V lost 0 bases to trimming and J lost 6 bases; unmatched junction nucleotides: 7. The CDR3 DNA follows: TGTGCCAGCAGCCAAGATCGGGCAGGGGGCGCCGAGCAGTACTTC. It codes for CASSQDRAGGAEQYF.

The chain couples TRBV7-6 to TRBJ2-5; 11 nucleotides match TRBD2. V shed 5 bases, J shed 2 bases, and the junction held 7 bases outside the gene matches. This CDR3 region has 16 residues. Germline CDR1 is SGHVS and CDR2 is FNYEAQ. CDR3 DNA: TGTGCCAGCAGCAGGCCTAGCGGGGGGCCGCAAGAGACCCAGTACTTC. Encoded protein: CASSRPSGGPQETQYF.

V and J are TRBV5-8 and TRBJ2-5; 9 positions match TRBD1. Germline values: CDR1 SGHTS, CDR2 YDEGEE. Germline trimming cut 4 bases from V and 1 base from J; bases unmatched to any gene: 8. The CDR3 consists of 16 residues. CDR3 sequence: CASSPGQGSLQETQYF. DNA of the CDR3: TGTGCCAGCAGCCCCGGACAGGGGAGTCTCCAAGAGACCCAGTACTTC.

This sequence joins TRBV6-5 and TRBJ2-5; 7 bases agree with TRBD1. The CDR3 covers 13 residues. V shed 5 bases and J 2 bases; nucleotides not matched to a gene: 2. Germline CDR1 is MNHEY and CDR2 is SVGAGI. The CDR3, as DNA: TGTGCCAGCAGTCAGGGACAGCAAGAGACCCAGTACTTC. This gives the protein CASSQGQQETQYF.

The gene calls are TRBV7-9 and TRBJ1-5, with unresolved D. The germline V gene has CDR1 SEHNR and CDR2 FQNEAQ (reference sequence). This CDR3 has 16 residues. Between the trimmed V and J ends, which lost 1 base and 3 bases, there was a span of 13 bases. In DNA form, the CDR3 reads TGTGCCAGCAGCTTAGTAGCCCTCCCTTTCAATCAGCCCCAGCATTTT. Amino acids: CASSLVALPFNQPQHF.

This rearrangement joins TRBV7-9 to TRBJ2-2; unclear D gene. The CDR3 sequence is 16 residues long. Deletions cut 1 base from V and 6 bases from J, with 15 bases between. Per the germline V gene, CDR1 is SEHNR and CDR2 is FQNEAQ (reference sequence). In nucleotides, the CDR3 is TGTGCCAGCAGCTTAGGGGCCGCCCTGCTCTCCGGGGAGCTGTTTTTT. As protein: CASSLGAALLSGELFF.

The rearrangement links TRBV5-1 to TRBJ2-1; D is perhaps TRBD1 (6 bases). This CDR3 is 16 amino acids long. V lost 4 bases to trimming and J lost 5 bases, with 19 bases between them. The germline gives CDR1 SGHRS, CDR2 YFSETQ. The CDR3 is CASSTLTGDLNNEQFF. For the CDR3, the DNA is TGCGCCAGCAGCACATTGACAGGTGACCTCAACAATGAGCAGTTCTTC.

V gene TRBV15 combines with J gene TRBJ2-2; possible D gene TRBD2, 6 bases. The V gene's germline CDR1 is LNHNV and CDR2 YYDKDF (reference sequence). The V end lost 1 base, the J end lost 13 bases, and 10 bases lay between the germline ends. This CDR3 spans 12 amino acids. This chain's CDR3 is CATSRAEGLLFF. The CDR3 coding sequence is TGTGCCACCAGCAGAGCGGAGGGTTTGCTGTTTTTT.

The chain recombines TRBV6-5 with TRBJ1-3; no reliable D call. The CDR3 runs 14 residues. CDR1 MNHEY and CDR2 SVGAGI come from the germline V gene. V dropped 6 bases and J dropped 1 base, with 10 bases sitting between them. CDR3 nucleotide sequence: TGTGCCAGCAGCTTAGAGGAATCTGGAAACACCATATATTTT. Protein: CASSLEESGNTIYF.

The J gene is TRBJ1-5, the V gene TRBV15; perhaps TRBD1 as D (5 bases). CDR1 is LNHNV, CDR2 YYDKDF, per germline (reference sequence). V was clipped by 3 bases and J by 10 bases, with 22 bases between them. The CDR3 has 16 residues. The CDR3 loop is CATSRLRAGGIRPQHF. The CDR3 nucleotides read TGTGCCACCAGCAGGCTCAGGGCGGGGGGAATTCGTCCCCAGCATTTT. Drawing the rest from reference TRBV15 and TRBJ1-5, the complete variable domain is DAMVIQNPRYQVTQFGKPVTLSCSQTLNHNVMYWYQQKSSQAPKLLFHYYDKDFNNEADTPDNFQSRRPNTSFCFLDIRSPGLGDTAMYLCATSRLRAGGIRPQHFGDGTRLSIL.

This clone was observed a few times. The chain joins TRBV4-1 to TRBJ1-5; 8 nucleotides agree with TRBD1. Per the germline V gene, CDR1 is MGHRA and CDR2 is YSYEKL. Trimming took 1 base from V and 2 from J; bases not matched to a gene: 4. This CDR3 spans 16 amino acids. As DNA, the CDR3 is TGCGCCAGCAGCCAAGGACAGGGGCGAGGCAATCAGCCCCAGCATTTT. Protein: CASSQGQGRGNQPQHF.

CDR3 nucleotide sequence: TGCAGTGCTAGTTCTAGCGGGGCAACGGCGTTCTTC. This encodes CSASSSGATAFF. The V call is TRBV20-1, the J call TRBJ2-1, with 9 nucleotides matching TRBD2. Trimming took 3 bases from V and 15 from J; bases not matched to a gene: 9. CDR3 length equals 12 residues. Germline CDR1 DFQATT, CDR2 SNEGSKA (reference sequence).

The rearrangement uses TRBV10-3 and TRBJ2-2; a weak D match, TRBD1 (5 bases). Germline-derived CDR1 and CDR2 are ENHRY and SYGVKD. Trimming left V 2 bases short and J 4 bases short, with 8 bases between. CDR3 size: 14 residues. CDR3 in DNA: TGTGCCATCAGTGAGGACAGCTTCACCGGGGAGCTGTTTTTT. Translated, it gives CAISEDSFTGELFF.

This chain joins TRBV20-1 and TRBJ1-2, with 8 bases identical to TRBD1. Germline V gene lookup returns CDR1 DFQATT and CDR2 SNEGSKA (reference sequence). This CDR3 is 13 amino acids long. V shed 4 bases, J shed 5 bases, and the junction held 6 bases outside the gene matches. In nucleotides, the CDR3 is TGCAGTGCTACTGACAGGGGCGGGTATGGCTACACCTTC. Protein: CSATDRGGYGYTF.

In its sample, this clone was seen once. The chain links TRBV4-2 to TRBJ1-5, with 9 bases identical to TRBD1. V shed 3 bases, J shed 6 bases, and the junction held 6 bases outside the gene matches. The germline V gene encodes CDR1 LGHNA and CDR2 YNFKEQ. The CDR3 covers 15 residues. The CDR3 DNA reads as TGTGCCAGCAGCCAGCCGGGACAGGGAGGTCAGCCCCAGCATTTT. This encodes CASSQPGQGGQPQHF.

The chain combines TRBV6-5 with TRBJ1-1; maybe TRBD1 (6 bases). Trimming cost V 6 bases and J 1 base, with 9 bases left between them. Looked up from germline, CDR1 is MNHEY and CDR2 is SVGAGI. CDR3 length equals 13 residues. CDR3 loop: CASRKQGNTEAFF. CDR3 nucleotide sequence: TGTGCCAGCAGAAAACAGGGGAACACTGAAGCTTTCTTT.

The J gene is TRBJ2-3, the V gene TRBV7-7; a possible D gene is TRBD2 (6 bases). Between the trimmed V and J ends, which lost 3 bases and 2 bases, there was a span of 12 bases. Germline V gene lookup returns CDR1 SSHAT and CDR2 FNYEAQ (reference sequence). The CDR3 has 15 amino acids. This CDR3 reads CASSFGGAPTDTQYF. The CDR3 DNA reads TGTGCCAGCAGCTTCGGCGGGGCCCCCACAGATACGCAGTATTTT.

The rearrangement joins TRBV15 to TRBJ1-2, with D unresolved. Trimming took 0 bases from V and 3 from J, leaving 5 bases between them. The V gene's germline CDR1 is LNHNV and CDR2 YYDKDF (reference sequence). The CDR3 extends over 13 amino acids. CDR3 DNA sequence: TGTGCCACCAGCAGAGACGGGTACTATGGCTACACCTTC. Translated: CATSRDGYYGYTF.

This chain joins TRBV7-9 and TRBJ2-2; TRBD1 matches at 7 bases. Germline V gene data show CDR1 as SEHNR and CDR2 as FQNEAQ (reference sequence). Unmatched junction bases numbered 2, after V lost 6 bases and J lost 1 base. CDR3 size: 14 residues. The DNA of the CDR3 is TGTGCCAGCAGGCGGACAGGGAACACCGGGGAGCTGTTTTTT. As protein: CASRRTGNTGELFF.